This T cell receptor (beta chain) was sequenced during a study of blood T cell repertoires in COVID-19. About the research overall: Samples came from the United States, Italy and Spain, spanning acute and convalescent COVID-19.

This CDR3 spans 13 amino acids. CDR1 and CDR2 from the germline V gene are GTSNPN and SVGIG (reference sequence). Trimming took 4 bases from V and 9 from J, leaving 13 bases between them. Under the authors' procedure: The authors estimated nucleated cell counts from reference gene primer amplification. TCRdb's copy holds only in-frame clones and misses some; the assay was immunoSEQ multiplex PCR. V, J and clone size were drawn from that table, and D and trimming were deduced from the DNA. Among some 45,000 clones listed, approximately 80% were seen once. The specimen was peripheral blood. The V gene is TRBV30, the J gene TRBJ1-6; tentative D call: TRBD1 (5 bases). The receptor comes from a man between 65 and 79 years old with acute or convalescent COVID-19. DNA for the CDR3: TGTGCCTGGACACCGGGACTTAGTTCACCCCTCCACTTT. Translating gives CAWTPGLSSPLHF.